This TCR beta chain comes out of a study of breast tumors, draining lymph nodes, adjacent tissues. Study-wide results and limits: Findings are consistent with lymph node origin and intratumoral expansion of most tumor T cells. Data only fit, rather than demonstrated, lymph node origin of most tumor T cells. Luminal-like breast cancer showed significantly higher tumor–nontumor repertoire similarity than basal-like. Tumor TCR diversity was below lymph nodes but above nontumor tissue.

Comment on this clonotype: Its target is unknown.

Using its own MiXCR run on the multiplex PCR reads, TCRdb lists one record per CDR3 protein. The sample contains about 200,000 distinct CDR3 sequences, 25% to 40% of which appear only once. The CDR3 consists of 15 residues. Trimming at V came to 6 bases and at J to 3 bases, leaving 11 bases not matched to a gene. Germline V CDR1 and CDR2: SQVTM, ANQGSEA. Breast cancer patients provided tissue from their axillary draining lymph nodes. Source material: axillary lymph node tissue. This rearrangement joins TRBV29-1 to TRBJ1-1; TRBD1 matches 9 bases. This TCR was sampled from a female donor with breast cancer. Some clones in this sample may be carry-over from other donors' samples. CDR3 sequence reads: CSVAIPDRGYTEAFF. CDR3 nucleotides: TGCAGCGTCGCCATACCGGACAGGGGATACACTGAAGCTTTCTTT.